Following are 25 T cell receptor beta chains from one sample sequenced in a study of blood T cell repertoires in COVID-19. The protocol was immunoSEQ multiplex PCR, while the TCRdb copy is restricted to in-frame clones and leaves out a portion. The sample holds about 140,000 clones, around 87% seen once. Input material: peripheral blood. The receptors were sampled from a middle-aged woman with acute or convalescent COVID-19.

Points on this clone: This CDR3 is also generated by other DNA sequences in the sample. The CDR3 DNA sequence: TGTGCCAGCAGCATCGGGACAGTAAACACTGAAGCTTTCTTT. Translating gives CASSIGTVNTEAFF. The chain recombines TRBV9 with TRBJ1-1, with 7 bases lining up with TRBD1. The V gene end was trimmed by 4 bases and the J gene end by 2 bases; junction bases not matched to a gene: 5. Germline V gene lookup returns CDR1 SGDLS and CDR2 YYNGEE. The CDR3 sequence is 14 residues long.

V and J are TRBV18 and TRBJ1-3, with 7 bases identical to TRBD1. This CDR3 has 18 residues. Trimming cost V 3 bases and J 9 bases; bases outside gene matches: 20. CDR1 is KGHSH, CDR2 LQKENI, per germline. This CDR3 is CASSPSIAKGASSGTIYF. CDR3 DNA: TGTGCCAGCTCACCCTCCATTGCGAAGGGGGCTTCCTCAGGCACCATATATTTT.

The rearrangement uses TRBV4-3 and TRBJ1-2; maybe TRBD1 (6 bases). This CDR3 has 15 residues. V shed 0 bases and J shed 4 bases, with 12 bases lying between them. Germline CDR1 is LGHNA and CDR2 is YSLEER. CDR3: CASSQEDSGAYGYTF. The CDR3 DNA reads as TGCGCCAGCAGCCAAGAGGACAGCGGAGCCTATGGCTACACCTTC.

The chain has TRBV4-1 and TRBJ2-3; TRBD2 is a possible D gene (7 bases). The CDR3 runs 17 residues. Trimming pared 0 bases from V and 5 bases from J, leaving 18 bases between. Germline V gene sequence: CDR1 MGHRA, CDR2 YSYEKL. Written as DNA, the CDR3 is TGCGCCAGCAGCCAAGATCGTTGGGCAGGGGAGGGAGATACGCAGTATTTT. It yields the protein CASSQDRWAGEGDTQYF.

V is TRBV7-9 and J is TRBJ2-2, with D perhaps TRBD1 (6 bases). The germline CDR1 and CDR2 sequences are SEHNR and FQNEAQ (reference sequence). This CDR3 region has 14 residues. V lost 7 bases to trimming and J lost 2 bases, with 11 bases between them. CDR3 protein: CASKLDSNTGELFF. DNA for the CDR3: TGTGCCAGCAAGCTGGACAGTAACACCGGGGAGCTGTTTTTT.

The V call is TRBV30, the J call TRBJ1-1; 8 nucleotides match TRBD1. CDR1 is GTSNPN and CDR2 is SVGIG in the germline V gene (reference sequence). Trimming cost V 3 bases and J 6 bases; bases outside gene matches: 9. The CDR3 is 14 amino acids. The CDR3 DNA reads TGTGCCTGGAGGACCTCAGGGGGCGTCCCTGAAGCTTTCTTT. Amino acid sequence: CAWRTSGGVPEAFF.

J is TRBJ1-2 and V is TRBV12-3 or TRBV12-4, with no clear D. Trimming cost V 3 bases and J 7 bases, with 12 bases left between them. The CDR3 is made up of 13 amino acids. CDR3 residues: CASSLAVKSGYTF. CDR3 sequence (DNA): TGTGCCAGCAGTTTGGCGGTAAAGAGTGGCTACACCTTC.

This clone was seen ten or more times. V and J are TRBV4-2 and TRBJ2-3; the D gene is possibly TRBD2 (6 bases). V was pared by 2 bases and J by 2 bases, with 14 bases between. Germline CDR1 and CDR2: LGHNA and YNFKEQ. This CDR3 has 16 residues. CDR3 DNA sequence: TGTGCCAGCAGCCAAAATCCCCGGGACTTCACAGATACGCAGTATTTT. As protein: CASSQNPRDFTDTQYF.

The rearrangement links TRBV19 to TRBJ2-3, with a possible D match to TRBD1 (5 bases). The CDR3 is made up of 14 amino acids. From germline, CDR1 is LNHDA and CDR2 SQIVND (reference sequence). V was clipped by 0 bases and J by 1 base, with 5 bases between them. CDR3 in amino acids: CASSIEQGTDTQYF. DNA of the CDR3: TGTGCCAGTAGTATAGAACAGGGCACAGATACGCAGTATTTT.

The V and J genes are TRBV9 and TRBJ2-1; 15 positions match TRBD2. This CDR3 contains 16 residues. Losses at the gene ends were 3 bases for V and 9 bases for J; bases not matched to a gene: 7. The germline gives CDR1 SGDLS, CDR2 YYNGEE. CDR3 DNA sequence: TGTGCCAGCAGCGCCCAGGGGGGACTAGCGGGAGGTGAGCAGTTCTTC. Translated: CASSAQGGLAGGEQFF.

The chain combines TRBV6-2 or TRBV6-3 with TRBJ1-5; D might be TRBD1 (5 bases). Germline loops: CDR1 MNHEY, CDR2 SVGEGT. This CDR3 has 16 amino acids. Between the trimmed V and J ends, which lost 4 bases and 0 bases, there was a span of 13 bases. For the CDR3, the DNA is TGTGCCAGCAGTTTCCTTCTAGGGGCTAGCAATCAGCCCCAGCATTTT. As protein: CASSFLLGASNQPQHF.

This clone was seen only once. The chain carries TRBV27 and TRBJ2-6; D is unclear. CDR1 is MNHEY, CDR2 SMNVEV, per germline (reference sequence). This CDR3 contains 16 residues. With 0 bases removed from V and 0 bases from J, the gap between germline ends came to 6 bases. This CDR3 is CASSLSPFSGANVLTF. The CDR3 coding sequence is TGTGCCAGCAGTTTATCCCCTTTCTCTGGGGCCAACGTCCTGACTTTC. Full variable domain (outside the CDR3, taken from reference TRBV27 and TRBJ2-6): EAQVTQNPRYLITVTGKKLTVTCSQNMNHEYMSWYRQDPGLGLRQIYYSMNVEVTDKGDVPEGYKVSRKEKRNFPLILESPSPNQTSLYFCASSLSPFSGANVLTFGAGSRLTVL.

A remark on this clone: Other DNA variants within this sample encode the same CDR3. This chain links TRBV12-3 or TRBV12-4 with TRBJ1-2, with 12 bases fitting TRBD1. V gave up 3 bases and J gave up 8 bases; unmatched junction bases: 1. CDR3 length: 13 amino acids. The CDR3 coding sequence is TGTGCCAGCAGTTTTGGGACAGGGGGCGGCTACACCTTC. This translates into CASSFGTGGGYTF.

The CDR3 DNA reads as TGTGCCAGCAGTTACCATTTTACCGGGACTGTGAACACTGAAGCTTTCTTT. Translated: CASSYHFTGTVNTEAFF. This chain joins TRBV6-2 or TRBV6-3 and TRBJ1-1, with D tentatively TRBD1 (5 bases). From germline, CDR1 is MNHEY and CDR2 SVGEGT. The CDR3 consists of 17 residues. V lost 2 bases to trimming and J lost 0 bases, with 16 bases between them.

CDR3 region: CASRRWAGWEIAKNIQYF. In DNA, the CDR3 is TGTGCCAGCAGGCGTTGGGCAGGTTGGGAGATAGCCAAAAACATTCAGTACTTC. This sequence joins TRBV27 and TRBJ2-4, with D perhaps matching TRBD2 (5 bases). V lost 6 bases, J lost 0 bases, and 21 bases lay in between. The CDR3 length is 18 residues. The germline V gene encodes CDR1 MNHEY and CDR2 SMNVEV (reference sequence).

This chain joins TRBV7-9 and TRBJ1-1; 7 positions match TRBD1. The germline V gene encodes CDR1 SEHNR and CDR2 FQNEAQ (reference sequence). The ends lost 1 base at V and 1 base at J; junction bases unmatched: 3. The CDR3 is 15 amino acids. CDR3 protein: CASSLEGQRNTEAFF. The CDR3 DNA reads as TGTGCCAGCAGCTTAGAGGGACAGAGGAACACTGAAGCTTTCTTT.

The chain has TRBV30 and TRBJ1-2; 8 bases map to TRBD1. This CDR3 has 17 residues. CDR1 and CDR2 (germline): GTSNPN, SVGIG (reference sequence). V gave up 8 bases and J gave up 2 bases; unmatched junction bases: 19. The CDR3 nucleotides read TGTGCCCGCGAAGTCCGGAACGGACAGGGCAGAAACTATGGCTACACCTTC. The encoded protein is CAREVRNGQGRNYGYTF.

The chain couples TRBV20-1 to TRBJ2-7; D not resolved. V lost 3 bases to trimming and J lost 1 base, with 10 bases between them. CDR1 is DFQATT and CDR2 is SNEGSKA in the germline V gene (reference sequence). The CDR3 has 13 amino acids. The CDR3: CSASVLGSYEQYF. The CDR3 nucleotides read TGCAGTGCTAGTGTTCTAGGTTCCTACGAGCAGTACTTC.

CDR3 DNA sequence: TGTGCCAGCAGCTTAACACAGGGGGCAGAAGGCTACACCTTC. Translation gives CASSLTQGAEGYTF. The chain recombines TRBV7-9 with TRBJ1-2, with 9 bases identical to TRBD1. V dropped 2 bases and J dropped 8; count of bases not matched to a gene: 6. Germline CDR1 SEHNR, CDR2 FQNEAQ (reference sequence). This CDR3 has 14 residues.

V and J are TRBV7-9 and TRBJ2-2, with 8 bases that match TRBD2. Germline V gene sequence: CDR1 SEHNR, CDR2 FQNEAQ (reference sequence). This CDR3 spans 16 amino acids. With V trimmed by 5 bases and J by 4 bases, 9 bases remained unmatched. CDR3 nucleotides: TGTGCCAGCAGCAATCCCGGGGGGGATAGCACCGGGGAGCTGTTTTTT. This encodes CASSNPGGDSTGELFF.

The chain joins TRBV19 to TRBJ1-4; possible D gene TRBD1, 5 bases. The ends were cut back, 3 bases at V and 6 bases at J, with 20 bases in the middle. Germline CDR1 reads LNHDA; CDR2 reads SQIVND (reference sequence). This CDR3 has 17 residues. The CDR3 reads CASSIRPQGPADEKLFF. DNA for the CDR3: TGTGCCAGTAGTATCAGACCCCAGGGCCCGGCGGATGAAAAACTGTTTTTT.

This clone was recorded only once. The chain carries TRBV30 and TRBJ1-2; TRBD1 matches 7 bases. Germline V gives CDR1 GTSNPN, CDR2 SVGIG (reference sequence). The CDR3 extends over 17 amino acids. J lost 8 bases, V lost 0 bases, and 18 bases had no gene match. CDR3 DNA sequence: TGTGCCTGGAGTGTGGGGGATGGGGCCGGGACAGCCTCAGGCTACACCTTC. It translates to CAWSVGDGAGTASGYTF. Full variable domain (rest looked up from reference TRBV30 and TRBJ1-2): SQTIHQWPATLVQPVGSPLSLECTVEGTSNPNLYWYRQAAGRGLQLLFYSVGIGQISSEVPQNLSASRPQDRQFILSSKKLLLSDSGFYLCAWSVGDGAGTASGYTFGSGTRLTVV.

This chain uses TRBV18 with TRBJ1-2, with 12 bases fitting TRBD1. The trim removed 0 bases at V and 5 bases at J, leaving 1 base unmatched. The length of the CDR3 is 15 residues. Germline V gene data show CDR1 as KGHSH and CDR2 as LQKENI. This CDR3 is CASSPPGQGAYGYTF. CDR3 sequence (DNA): TGTGCCAGCTCACCACCGGGACAGGGGGCATATGGCTACACCTTC.

This rearrangement joins TRBV24-1 to TRBJ1-2, with D possibly being TRBD1 (5 bases). Deletions cut 6 bases from V and 8 bases from J, with 12 bases between. The CDR3 contains 12 residues. In germline, CDR1 is KGHDR, CDR2 SFDVKD. The CDR3 protein is CATSSPGIGYTF. CDR3 nucleotide sequence: TGTGCCACCAGTTCTCCAGGGATCGGCTACACCTTC.

This clone was detected only once. The chain combines TRBV18 with TRBJ1-4, with unresolved D. The CDR3 spans 14 residues. The germline CDR1 and CDR2 sequences are KGHSH and LQKENI. V dropped 6 bases and J dropped 5 bases, with 13 bases sitting between them. The CDR3 spells CASSVSAGNEKLFF. CDR3 DNA: TGTGCCAGCTCCGTAAGCGCGGGGAATGAAAAACTGTTTTTT.